A single sample is the source of the 17 T cell receptor beta chains below, sequenced in a study of T cells in Graves' hyperthyroidism and ophthalmopathy. TCR beta CDR3 sequences were amplified from RNA transcripts. Primed by the HTBI set, a first-round RT-PCR was run on the TCR CDR3. TCRdb called the multiplex PCR reads again in MiXCR, with one record for every CDR3 protein. The sample shows 45,000 to 50,000 distinct CDR3 sequences, over 45% of them seen only once. Sequencing was performed on peripheral blood or thyroid tissue (not recorded which). These TCRs come from a woman aged 50 to 60 with Graves' hyperthyroidism.

The rearrangement joins TRBV9 to TRBJ1-1, with 7 bases aligning to TRBD1. The CDR3 sequence is 19 residues long. CDR1 is SGDLS, CDR2 YYNGEE, per germline. J gave up 5 bases and V 3 bases, and 22 bases lay outside the gene matches. CDR3 DNA sequence: TGTGCCAGCAGCGCCGAATACCCCGGGGACAGATGGGCCACAACTGAAGCTTTCTTT. Amino acid sequence: CASSAEYPGDRWATTEAFF.

This clonotype was counted at least ten times. The V call is TRBV18, the J call TRBJ1-5; D not resolved. Per germline, CDR1 KGHSH and CDR2 LQKENI. This CDR3 comprises 13 residues. Between the trimmed V and J ends, which lost 5 bases and 0 bases, there was a span of 5 bases. In DNA form, the CDR3 reads TGTGCCAGCTCAAGGGCTAGCAATCAGCCCCAGCATTTT. Translating it yields CASSRASNQPQHF.

The chain recombines TRBV15 with TRBJ1-1, with D perhaps matching TRBD1 (6 bases). CDR3 length: 14 residues. V was pared by 5 bases and J by 3 bases, with 13 bases between. CDR1 is LNHNV and CDR2 is YYDKDF in the germline V gene (reference sequence). In nucleotides, the CDR3 is TGTGCCACCAGCCGAGGACAGCTCCACACTGAAGCTTTCTTT. It translates to CATSRGQLHTEAFF. The full variable domain, with the rest looked up from reference TRBV15 and TRBJ1-1, is DAMVIQNPRYQVTQFGKPVTLSCSQTLNHNVMYWYQQKSSQAPKLLFHYYDKDFNNEADTPDNFQSRRPNTSFCFLDIRSPGLGDTAMYLCATSRGQLHTEAFFGQGTRLTVV.

This clonotype was seen repeatedly, ten times or more. The V and J genes are TRBV28 and TRBJ1-5, with 7 bases fitting TRBD1. Trimming at V came to 3 bases and at J to 6 bases, leaving 11 bases not matched to a gene. This CDR3 contains 16 residues. Per the germline V gene, CDR1 is MDHEN and CDR2 is SYDVKM. The CDR3 DNA reads as TGTGCCAGCAGTTTCGCTACAGGGGCGGGCGGTCAGCCCCAGCATTTT. It translates to CASSFATGAGGQPQHF.

Ten or more counts support this clonotype. This rearrangement joins TRBV5-8 to TRBJ1-2; no definite D call. This CDR3 comprises 14 residues. V gave up 0 bases and J gave up 6 bases, with 12 bases separating them. Per the germline V gene, CDR1 is SGHTS and CDR2 is YDEGEE. Here the CDR3 reads CASSLGVLGNGYTF. The CDR3, as DNA: TGTGCCAGCAGCTTGGGAGTCTTAGGGAATGGCTACACCTTC.

Points on this clonotype: Likely a read error: the CDR3 ends without its conserved phenylalanine or tryptophan. This chain's CDR3 is CASSQESYRRTRNKETQYS. The CDR3 DNA is TGTGCCAGCAGCCAAGAATCATATCGCAGGACTAGGAATAAGGAGACCCAGTACTCC. J is TRBJ2-5 and V is TRBV7-3, with 7 bases aligning to TRBD2. The germline V gene encodes CDR1 SGHTA and CDR2 FQGTGA. The CDR3 covers 19 residues. V gave up 5 bases and J gave up 5 bases; unmatched junction bases: 23.

Ten or more counts support this clonotype. The rearrangement joins TRBV20-1 to TRBJ1-2; D unresolved. This CDR3 region has 13 residues. Per germline, CDR1 DFQATT and CDR2 SNEGSKA (reference sequence). The V end was cut by 1 base, the J end by 6 bases, with 12 bases between. The CDR3 nucleotides are TGCAGTGCTAGAGCCCCCGTAACCCATGGCTACACCTTC. Translating it yields CSARAPVTHGYTF.

This clonotype was found many times. The gene calls are TRBV29-1 and TRBJ2-7, with D unclear. Germline V CDR1 and CDR2: SQVTM, ANQGSEA. Trimming pared 6 bases from V and 2 bases from J, leaving 17 bases between. The CDR3 covers 14 residues. The CDR3 DNA sequence: TGCAGCGTCGCCGTACCCAGTCTTCCCTACGAGCAGTACTTC. Amino acid sequence: CSVAVPSLPYEQYF.

This chain links TRBV7-2 with TRBJ1-2, with 8 bases fitting TRBD1. This CDR3 region has 14 residues. CDR1 SGHTA and CDR2 FQGNSA come from the germline V gene. J gave up 5 bases and V 3 bases, and 5 bases lay outside the gene matches. CDR3 sequence (DNA): TGTGCCAGCAGCTTGTCAGGGGGCTGGTATGGCTACACCTTC. This codes for CASSLSGGWYGYTF.

The table lists this clonotype with many counts. CDR3 sequence reads: CASSSYRGRQPQHF. DNA of the CDR3: TGTGCCAGCAGTTCCTACAGGGGACGGCAGCCCCAGCATTTT. The chain combines TRBV28 with TRBJ1-5, with 7 bases lining up with TRBD1. CDR3 length: 14 amino acids. Germline trimming cut 4 bases from V and 7 bases from J; bases unmatched to any gene: 7. Germline CDR1 is MDHEN and CDR2 is SYDVKM.

This clonotype was counted at least ten times. The chain links TRBV7-9 to TRBJ2-7; 11 bases line up with TRBD2. The V and J ends lost 4 bases and 7 bases, in that order; junction bases with no gene match: 9. The length of the CDR3 is 15 residues. Germline values: CDR1 SEHNR, CDR2 FQNEAQ (reference sequence). CDR3 sequence (DNA): TGTGCCAGCAGCTCGCGACTAGCGGGATTTACGGAGCAGTACTTC. Translating it yields CASSSRLAGFTEQYF.

This clonotype was recorded at least ten times. The chain combines TRBV4-3 with TRBJ1-6; no definite D call. The germline V gene has CDR1 LGHNA and CDR2 YSLEER. This CDR3 comprises 15 residues. Between the trimmed V and J ends, which lost 0 bases and 5 bases, there was a span of 8 bases. In DNA, the CDR3 is TGCGCCAGCAGCCAAGATACGGGTCATAATTCACCCCTCCACTTT. Translating gives CASSQDTGHNSPLHF.

This clonotype was recorded at least ten times. J is TRBJ2-7 and V is TRBV28; D perhaps matches TRBD1 (6 bases). The CDR3 totals 14 residues. V was pared by 3 bases and J by 2 bases, with 11 bases between. Germline-derived CDR1 and CDR2 are MDHEN and SYDVKM. Written as DNA, the CDR3 is TGTGCCAGCAGTTTCCCGGACAGTCCCTACGAGCAGTACTTC. It codes for CASSFPDSPYEQYF. The full variable domain, with the rest looked up from reference TRBV28 and TRBJ2-7, is DVKVTQSSRYLVKRTGEKVFLECVQDMDHENMFWYRQDPGLGLRLIYFSYDVKMKEKGDIPEGYSVSREKKERFSLILESASTNQTSMYLCASSFPDSPYEQYFGPGTRLTVT.

The chain couples TRBV7-9 to TRBJ1-1; 12 nucleotides line up with TRBD1. The germline V gene encodes CDR1 SEHNR and CDR2 FQNEAQ (reference sequence). Trimming at V came to 6 bases and at J to 10 bases, leaving 12 bases not matched to a gene. This CDR3 spans 15 amino acids. DNA of the CDR3: TGTGCCAGCAGTCCCGGACGGGACAGGGGGCGCAGAGCTTTCTTT. This encodes CASSPGRDRGRRAFF. The whole variable domain, filled in from reference TRBV7-9 and TRBJ1-1, reads DTGVSQNPRHKITKRGQNVTFRCDPISEHNRLYWYRQTLGQGPEFLTYFQNEAQLEKSRLLSDRFSAERPKGSFSTLEIQRTEQGDSAMYLCASSPGRDRGRRAFFGQGTRLTVV.

The chain couples TRBV29-1 to TRBJ1-1, with D possibly matching TRBD1 (6 bases). Trimming stripped 8 bases from V and 3 bases from J, with 16 bases between. The CDR3 contains 13 residues. Looked up from germline, CDR1 is SQVTM and CDR2 is ANQGSEA. The CDR3 nucleotides are TGCAGCATCTTCGGGCAGGGGTACACTGAAGCTTTCTTT. Protein product: CSIFGQGYTEAFF.

V usage is TRBV25-1 and J usage is TRBJ2-5; possibly TRBD1 or TRBD2 for D (5 bases each). Germline CDR1 and CDR2: MGHDK and SYGVNS. The CDR3 is 14 amino acids. V was trimmed by 1 base and J by 5 bases, leaving 11 bases between them. The CDR3 spells CASSELLGVETQYF. The CDR3 nucleotides read TGTGCCAGCAGTGAATTGTTGGGGGTCGAGACCCAGTACTTC. Full variable domain (outside the CDR3, taken from reference TRBV25-1 and TRBJ2-5): EADIYQTPRYLVIGTGKKITLECSQTMGHDKMYWYQQDPGMELHLIHYSYGVNSTEKGDLSSESTVSRIRTEHFPLTLESARPSHTSQYLCASSELLGVETQYFGPGTRLLVL.

This clonotype was picked up many times. The chain carries TRBV6-5 and TRBJ2-7; TRBD2 agrees at 11 bases. V lost 2 bases and J lost 4; bases outside the gene matches: 10. The CDR3 loop spans 17 amino acids. The V gene's germline CDR1 is MNHEY and CDR2 SVGAGI. The CDR3 region is CASSYLPSSGRLYEQYF. The CDR3 DNA reads TGTGCCAGCAGTTACCTGCCCTCTAGCGGGAGGCTGTACGAGCAGTACTTC.